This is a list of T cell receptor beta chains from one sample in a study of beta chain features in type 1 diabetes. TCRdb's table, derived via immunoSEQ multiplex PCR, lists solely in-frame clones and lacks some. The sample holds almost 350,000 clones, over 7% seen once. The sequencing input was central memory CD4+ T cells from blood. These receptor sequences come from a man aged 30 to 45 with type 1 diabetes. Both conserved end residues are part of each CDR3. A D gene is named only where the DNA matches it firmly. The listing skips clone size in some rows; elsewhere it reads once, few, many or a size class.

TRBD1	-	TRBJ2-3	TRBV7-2	CASSPGTGGHTQYF	TGTGCCAGCAGCCCCGGGACAGGGGGCCATACGCAGTATTTT
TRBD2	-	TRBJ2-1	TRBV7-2	CASSPQGGYHEQFF	TGTGCCAGCAGCCCGCAGGGAGGGTACCATGAGCAGTTCTTC
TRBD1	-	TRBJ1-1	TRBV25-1	CASTRQGMNTEAFF	TGTGCCAGCACTCGACAGGGAATGAACACTGAAGCTTTCTTT
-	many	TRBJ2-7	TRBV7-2	CASSLGRRGNEQYF	TGTGCCAGCAGCTTAGGCCGTCGGGGAAACGAGCAGTACTTC
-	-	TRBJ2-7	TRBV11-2	CASSLAWDTPTYEQYF	TGTGCCAGCAGCTTAGCCTGGGATACCCCCACCTACGAGCAGTACTTC
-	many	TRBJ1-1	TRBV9	CASSVVVRGGTEAFF	TGTGCCAGCAGCGTAGTTGTCAGGGGTGGCACTGAAGCTTTCTTT
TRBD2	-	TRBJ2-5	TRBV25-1	CASSPRVAGQEEQYF	TGTGCCAGCAGTCCCCGGGTAGCGGGTCAGGAAGAGCAGTACTTC
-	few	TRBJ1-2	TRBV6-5	CASSYSNRAQFYGYTF	TGTGCCAGCAGTTACTCGAATAGGGCGCAGTTCTATGGCTACACCTTC
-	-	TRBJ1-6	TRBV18	CASSPPSSRDSPLHF	TGTGCCAGCTCACCACCCAGTAGCAGGGATTCACCCCTCCACTTT
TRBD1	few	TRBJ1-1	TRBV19	CASSTRDRGNTEAFF	TGTGCCAGTAGTACCCGGGACAGGGGGAACACTGAAGCTTTCTTT
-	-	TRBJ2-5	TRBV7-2	CASGGAGSEETQYF	TGTGCCAGCGGCGGAGCGGGCAGCGAAGAGACCCAGTACTTC
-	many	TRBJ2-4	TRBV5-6	CASSLRVAKNIQYF	TGTGCCAGCAGCCTCCGAGTAGCCAAAAACATTCAGTACTTC
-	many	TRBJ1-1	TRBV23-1	CASLPLGGEVLHF	TGCGCCAGCCTCCCCTTGGGGGGCGAAGTCCTCCATTTT
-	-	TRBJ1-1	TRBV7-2	CASSLTGRTEAFF	TGTGCCAGCAGCTTAACAGGGCGCACTGAAGCTTTCTTT
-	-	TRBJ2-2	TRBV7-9	CASTLGLDGELFF	TGTGCCAGCACGCTCGGATTGGACGGGGAGCTGTTTTTT
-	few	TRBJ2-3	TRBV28	CASSLLGTQYF	TGTGCCAGCAGTTTATTGGGGACGCAGTATTTT
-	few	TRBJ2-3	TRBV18	CASSPVGTSTDTQYF	TGTGCCAGCTCACCGGTGGGAACTAGCACAGATACGCAGTATTTT
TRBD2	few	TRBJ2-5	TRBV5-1	CASSLVTSGEETQYF	TGCGCCAGCAGCTTGGTAACTAGCGGGGAAGAGACCCAGTACTTC
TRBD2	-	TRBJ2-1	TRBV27	CASGTSGGNNEQFF	TGTGCCAGCGGGACTAGCGGGGGGAACAATGAGCAGTTCTTC
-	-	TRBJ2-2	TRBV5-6	CASSLRPDTGELFF	TGTGCCAGCAGCTTGCGACCAGACACCGGGGAGCTGTTTTTT
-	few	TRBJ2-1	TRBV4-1	CASSQDRGSDNEQFF	TGCGCCAGCAGCCAAGATCGTGGCAGCGACAATGAGCAGTTCTTC
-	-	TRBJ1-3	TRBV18	CASSPEGSGNTIYF	TGTGCCAGCTCACCAGAGGGGAGCGGAAACACCATATATTTT
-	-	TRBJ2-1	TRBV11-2	CASSLVGLNEQFF	TGTGCCAGCAGCTTAGTAGGGCTTAATGAGCAGTTCTTC
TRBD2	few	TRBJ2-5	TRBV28	CASSSGTIETQYF	TGTGCCAGCAGCTCCGGGACTATAGAGACCCAGTACTTC
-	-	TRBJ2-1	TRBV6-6	CASSYSYRNGEQFF	TGTGCCAGCAGTTACTCCTATAGAAACGGGGAGCAGTTCTTC
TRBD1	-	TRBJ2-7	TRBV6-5	CASSGQGGPGEQYF	TGTGCCAGCAGCGGACAGGGTGGACCAGGCGAGCAGTACTTC
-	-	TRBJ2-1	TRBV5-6	CASSLEGIGNNEQFF	TGTGCCAGCAGCTTGGAGGGGATCGGGAACAATGAGCAGTTCTTC
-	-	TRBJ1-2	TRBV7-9	CASSFGKQNYGYTF	TGTGCCAGCAGCTTTGGGAAACAGAACTATGGCTACACCTTC
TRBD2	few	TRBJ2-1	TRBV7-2	CASSRSSGGPSEQFF	TGTGCCAGCAGCCGATCTAGCGGGGGCCCCTCCGAGCAGTTCTTC
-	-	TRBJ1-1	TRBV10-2	CASSNRVAEAFF	TGCGCCAGCAGTAACAGGGTGGCTGAAGCTTTCTTT
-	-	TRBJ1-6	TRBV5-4	CASSLNTNSPLHF	TGTGCCAGCAGCTTAAACACGAATTCACCCCTCCACTTT
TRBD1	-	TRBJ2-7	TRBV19	CASSRQGEPYEQYF	TGTGCCAGTAGTCGACAGGGGGAACCCTACGAGCAGTACTTC
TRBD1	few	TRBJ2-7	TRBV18	CASSLGTVTTYEQYF	TGTGCCAGCTCACTCGGGACAGTGACTACCTACGAGCAGTACTTC
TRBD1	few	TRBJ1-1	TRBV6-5	CASIRQGTEAFF	TGTGCCAGCATTAGACAGGGAACTGAAGCTTTCTTT
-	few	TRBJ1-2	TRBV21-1	CASSDGQVFGYTF	TGTGCCAGCAGCGATGGACAGGTCTTTGGCTACACCTTC
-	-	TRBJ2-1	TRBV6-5	CATAAGRNEQFF	TGTGCCACCGCCGCAGGGAGGAATGAGCAGTTCTTC
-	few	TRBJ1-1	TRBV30	CAWSVQLNTEAFF	TGTGCCTGGAGTGTACAATTGAACACTGAAGCTTTCTTT
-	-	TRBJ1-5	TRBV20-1	CSARDTRDQHF	TGCAGTGCTAGAGATACCAGGGACCAGCATTTT
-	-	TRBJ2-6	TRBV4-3	CASSQSGAGANVLTF	TGCGCCAGCAGCCAATCTGGGGCTGGGGCCAACGTCCTGACTTTC
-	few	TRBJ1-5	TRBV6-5	CASSQRQGNQPQHF	TGTGCCAGCAGTCAACGACAGGGCAATCAGCCCCAGCATTTT
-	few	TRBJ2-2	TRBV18	CASSPGTSRTGELFF	TGTGCCAGCTCACCCGGGACCTCTCGCACCGGGGAGCTGTTTTTT
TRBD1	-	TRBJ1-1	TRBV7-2	CASSFDRGRDTEAFF	TGTGCCAGCAGCTTTGACAGGGGGAGGGACACTGAAGCTTTCTTT
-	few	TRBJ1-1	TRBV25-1	CASSVSQGPAEAFF	TGTGCCAGCAGTGTCTCACAGGGACCGGCTGAAGCTTTCTTT
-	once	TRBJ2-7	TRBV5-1	CASRSTGYEQYF	TGCGCCAGCAGATCGACGGGATACGAGCAGTACTTC
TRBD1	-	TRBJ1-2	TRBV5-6	CASSMVGDSLDYGYTF	TGTGCCAGCAGCATGGTCGGGGACAGCCTTGACTATGGCTACACCTTC
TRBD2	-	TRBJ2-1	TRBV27	CASSLVPPIREDEQFF	TGTGCCAGCAGTTTAGTCCCACCGATCCGGGAGGATGAGCAGTTCTTC
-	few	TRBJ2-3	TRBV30	CAWSRLSTDTQYF	TGTGCCTGGAGCAGACTTAGCACAGATACGCAGTATTTT
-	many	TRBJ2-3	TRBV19	CASSIRQFTDTQYF	TGTGCCAGTAGTATAAGGCAGTTCACAGATACGCAGTATTTT
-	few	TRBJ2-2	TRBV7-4	CASSLEAARNTGELFF	TGTGCCAGCAGCTTAGAGGCCGCGAGAAACACCGGGGAGCTGTTTTTT
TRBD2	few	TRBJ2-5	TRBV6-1	CASSRGLVETQYF	TGTGCCAGCAGTCGCGGACTAGTCGAGACCCAGTACTTC
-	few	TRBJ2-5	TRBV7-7	CASSLGLGAGETQYF	TGTGCCAGCAGCTTAGGCCTGGGGGCGGGGGAGACCCAGTACTTC
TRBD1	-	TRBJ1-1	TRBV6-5	CASRTGKTEAFF	TGTGCCAGCAGGACAGGGAAGACTGAAGCTTTCTTT
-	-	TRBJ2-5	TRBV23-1	CASTGARGETQYF	TGCGCCAGCACGGGGGCCAGGGGGGAGACCCAGTACTTC
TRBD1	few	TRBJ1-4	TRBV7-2	CASTSSETGSEKLFF	TGTGCCAGCACCTCATCCGAGACAGGGAGCGAAAAACTGTTTTTT
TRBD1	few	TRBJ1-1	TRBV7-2	CASSYRDSSETFF	TGTGCCAGCAGCTATCGGGACAGCTCGGAGACTTTCTTT